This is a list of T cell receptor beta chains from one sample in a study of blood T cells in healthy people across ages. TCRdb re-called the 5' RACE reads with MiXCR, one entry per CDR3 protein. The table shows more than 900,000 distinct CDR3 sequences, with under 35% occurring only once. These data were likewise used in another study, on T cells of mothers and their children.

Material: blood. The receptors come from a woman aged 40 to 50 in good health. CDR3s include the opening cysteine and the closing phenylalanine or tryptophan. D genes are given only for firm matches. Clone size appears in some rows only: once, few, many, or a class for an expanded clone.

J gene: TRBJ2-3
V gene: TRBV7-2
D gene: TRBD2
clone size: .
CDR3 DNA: TGTGCCAGCAGCTTAGTTCTAGCGGGGGCCCCCCTGGATACGCAGTATTTT
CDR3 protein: CASSLVLAGAPLDTQYF

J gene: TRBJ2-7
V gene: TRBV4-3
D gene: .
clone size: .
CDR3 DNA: TGCGCCAGCAGCCAAGTGACAGGTCCCTACGAGCGGTACTTC
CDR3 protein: CASSQVTGPYERYF

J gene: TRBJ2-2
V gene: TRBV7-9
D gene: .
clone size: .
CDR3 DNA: TGTGCCAGCAGCGTACAGCACACCGGGGAGCTGTTTTTT
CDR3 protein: CASSVQHTGELFF

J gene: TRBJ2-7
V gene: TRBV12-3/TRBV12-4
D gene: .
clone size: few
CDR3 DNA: TGTGCCAGCAGTTCCGGGAGACCGTCACTAGCACTCTCCTACGAGCAGTACTTC
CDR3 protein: CASSSGRPSLALSYEQYF

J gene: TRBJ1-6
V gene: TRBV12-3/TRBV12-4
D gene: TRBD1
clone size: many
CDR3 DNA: TGTGCCAGCACCCTGGGACAGGGAAATTCACCCCTCCACTTT
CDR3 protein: CASTLGQGNSPLHF

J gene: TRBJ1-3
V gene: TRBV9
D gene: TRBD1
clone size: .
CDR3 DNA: TGTGCCAGCAGCGTAGGGGACAGGGCAAAAGGAAACACCATATATTTT
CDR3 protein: CASSVGDRAKGNTIYF

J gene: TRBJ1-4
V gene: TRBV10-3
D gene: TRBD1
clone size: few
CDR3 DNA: TGTGCCATCAGTCAACAGGGGACTAATGAAAAACTGTTTTTT
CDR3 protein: CAISQQGTNEKLFF

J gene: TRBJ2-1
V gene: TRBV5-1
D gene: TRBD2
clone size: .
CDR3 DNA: TGCGCCAGCAGCCCTAGGAGCGGGGTTGGGCAAGAGACCCAGTTCTTC
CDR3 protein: CASSPRSGVGQETQFF

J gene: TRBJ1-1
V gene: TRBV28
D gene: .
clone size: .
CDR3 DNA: TGTGCCAGCAGTTTCAGGGGAAGGGGGGGCCCGAACACTGAAGCTTTCTTT
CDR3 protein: CASSFRGRGGPNTEAFF

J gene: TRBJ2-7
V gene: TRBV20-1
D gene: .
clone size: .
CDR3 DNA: TGCAGTGCCCCAGCGGCGGGGAGCTCCTACGAGCAGTACTTC
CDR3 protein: CSAPAAGSSYEQYF

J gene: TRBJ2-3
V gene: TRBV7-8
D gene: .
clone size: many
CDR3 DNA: TGTGCCAGCAGCTCGGTCTTAACAGGGTTCGGCACAGATACGCAGTATTTT
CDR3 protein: CASSSVLTGFGTDTQYF

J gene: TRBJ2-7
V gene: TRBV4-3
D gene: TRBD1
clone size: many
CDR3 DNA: TGCGCCAGCAGCCAAGATTGGCGAGGGACAGGGGTGTCCTACGAGCAGTACTTC
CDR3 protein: CASSQDWRGTGVSYEQYF

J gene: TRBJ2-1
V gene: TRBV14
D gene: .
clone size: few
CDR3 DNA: TGTGCCAGCAGCCCAAGGGAACGCTCCTACAATGAGCAGTTCTTC
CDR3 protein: CASSPRERSYNEQFF

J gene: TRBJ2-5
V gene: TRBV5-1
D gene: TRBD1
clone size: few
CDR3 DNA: TGCGCCAGCAGCTTGGAAGGGACAGGGGGCTGGGAGACCCAGTACTTC
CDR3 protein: CASSLEGTGGWETQYF

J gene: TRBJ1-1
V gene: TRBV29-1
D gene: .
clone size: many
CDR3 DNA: TGCAGCGTTGATAGGGGGAACACTGAAGCTTTCTTT
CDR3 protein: CSVDRGNTEAFF

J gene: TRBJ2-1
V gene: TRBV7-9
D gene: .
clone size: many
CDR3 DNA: TGTGCCAGCAGCTTAGTTTCAAGGGCCTACAATGAGCAGTTCTTC
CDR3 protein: CASSLVSRAYNEQFF

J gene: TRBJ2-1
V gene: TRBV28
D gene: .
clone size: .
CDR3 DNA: TGTGCCAGCAGTTCCGGGATGCACAATGAGCAGTTCTTC
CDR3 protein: CASSSGMHNEQFF

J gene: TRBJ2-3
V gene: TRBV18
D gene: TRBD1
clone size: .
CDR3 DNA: TGTGCCAGCTCACCAGACAGGGTGAGAGATACGCAGTATTTT
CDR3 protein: CASSPDRVRDTQYF

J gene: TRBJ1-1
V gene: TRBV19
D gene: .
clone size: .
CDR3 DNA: TGTGCCAGTAGTTGGGGGGACCTCGCGGTTACTGAAGCTTTCTTT
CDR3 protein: CASSWGDLAVTEAFF

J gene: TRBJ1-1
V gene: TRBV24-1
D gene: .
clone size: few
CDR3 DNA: TGTGCCACCAGTGATGCAATTACAGCTTTCTTT
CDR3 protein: CATSDAITAFF

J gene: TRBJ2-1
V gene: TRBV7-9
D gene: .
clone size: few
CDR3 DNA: TGTGCCAGCAGCTCCCCTGGGGGGTCCTGGAATGAGCAGTTCTTC
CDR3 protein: CASSSPGGSWNEQFF

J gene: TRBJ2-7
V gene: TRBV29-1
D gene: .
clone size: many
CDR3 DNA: TGCAGCGTTGATCCGACAGGCTCCTACGAGCAGTACTTC
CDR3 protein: CSVDPTGSYEQYF

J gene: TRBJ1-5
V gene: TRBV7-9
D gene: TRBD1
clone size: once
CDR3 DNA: TGTGCCAGCAGTCCCGGGACAGGGGGAGGTGGGCCCCAGCATTTT
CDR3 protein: CASSPGTGGGGPQHF

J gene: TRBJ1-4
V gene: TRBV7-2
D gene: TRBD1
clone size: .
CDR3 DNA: TGTGCCAGCAGCTTTATCCCCTCGACAGGGCCTAATGAAAAACTGTTTTTT
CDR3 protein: CASSFIPSTGPNEKLFF

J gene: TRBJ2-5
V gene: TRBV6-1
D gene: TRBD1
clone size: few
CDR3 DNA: TGTGCCAGCAGTGAAGAAACGGGACAGGGGAAGACCCAGTACTTC
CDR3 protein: CASSEETGQGKTQYF

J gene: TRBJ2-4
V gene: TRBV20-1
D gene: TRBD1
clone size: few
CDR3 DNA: TGCAGTGCAACCCGACAGGGAAAGATTCAGTACTTC
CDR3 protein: CSATRQGKIQYF

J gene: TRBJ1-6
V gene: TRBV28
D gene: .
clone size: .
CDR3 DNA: TGTGCCAGCAGTTCTCACAGGGATTCACCCCTCCACTTT
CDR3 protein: CASSSHRDSPLHF

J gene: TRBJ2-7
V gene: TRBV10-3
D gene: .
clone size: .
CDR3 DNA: TGTGCCACCCGTGAGGTCCACGAGCAGTACTTC
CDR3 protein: CATREVHEQYF

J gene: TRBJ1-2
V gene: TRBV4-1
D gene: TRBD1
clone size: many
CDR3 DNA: TGCGCCAGCAGCCAAGGCTCCGGGACAGGGACCGGCTACACCTTC
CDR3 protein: CASSQGSGTGTGYTF

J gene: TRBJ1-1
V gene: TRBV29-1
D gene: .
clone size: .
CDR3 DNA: TGCGGTGGGATGGGGAACACTGAAGCTTTCTTT
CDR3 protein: CGGMGNTEAFF

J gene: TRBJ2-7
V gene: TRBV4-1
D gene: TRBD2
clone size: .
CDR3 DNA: TGCGCCAGCAGCCAGGCCGAAACTAGCGGGAGTTACGAGCAGTACTTC
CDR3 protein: CASSQAETSGSYEQYF

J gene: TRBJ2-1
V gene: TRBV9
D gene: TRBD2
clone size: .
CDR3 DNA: TGTGCCAGCAGCGTAGATCGCGGGGGGGCCAGAGGTGAGCAGTTCTTC
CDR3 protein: CASSVDRGGARGEQFF

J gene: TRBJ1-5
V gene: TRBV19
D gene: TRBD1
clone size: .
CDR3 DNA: TGTGCCAGTAGTATAGGAGACAGGGTCAATCAGCCCCAGCATTTT
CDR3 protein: CASSIGDRVNQPQHF

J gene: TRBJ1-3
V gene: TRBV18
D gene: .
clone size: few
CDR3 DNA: TGTGCCAGCTCACCCGACAGTAACACCATATATTTT
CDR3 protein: CASSPDSNTIYF

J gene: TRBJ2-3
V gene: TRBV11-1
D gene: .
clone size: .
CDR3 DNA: TGTGCCAGCAGCCGGGACGCAGGAGATACGCGGTATTTT
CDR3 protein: CASSRDAGDTRYF

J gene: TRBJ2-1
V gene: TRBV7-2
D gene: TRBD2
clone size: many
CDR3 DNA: TGTGCCAGCAGCCCGCGCAGACTAGCGGTTTACAATGAGCAGTTCTTC
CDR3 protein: CASSPRRLAVYNEQFF

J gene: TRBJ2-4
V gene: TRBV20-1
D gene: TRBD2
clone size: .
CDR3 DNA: TGCAGTGCTGGTCAAGCGGGGGGTTCAAAAAACATTCAGTACTTC
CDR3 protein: CSAGQAGGSKNIQYF

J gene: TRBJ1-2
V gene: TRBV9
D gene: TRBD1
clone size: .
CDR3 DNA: TGTGCCAGCAGCGAGAGGACAGGGAGGGGACACTATGGCTACACCTTC
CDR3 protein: CASSERTGRGHYGYTF

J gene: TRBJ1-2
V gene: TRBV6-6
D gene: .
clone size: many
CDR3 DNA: TGTGCCAGCAGGGAACCGGGACCCCTATATGGCTACACCTTC
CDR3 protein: CASREPGPLYGYTF

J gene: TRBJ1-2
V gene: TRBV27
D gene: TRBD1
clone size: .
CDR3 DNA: TGTGCCAGCACCTCGACCAGCTCCAGGGGGTCCAACACCGTTTACTATGACTACACCTTC
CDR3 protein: CASTSTSSRGSNTVYYDYTF

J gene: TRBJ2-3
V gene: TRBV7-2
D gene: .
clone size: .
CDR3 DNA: TGTGCCAGCAGCGTCCCGGGCGCAGATGCGCAGTATTTT
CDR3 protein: CASSVPGADAQYF

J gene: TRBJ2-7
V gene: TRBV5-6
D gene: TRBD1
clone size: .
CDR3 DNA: TGTGCCAGCAGCCGCCGCGCGACAGGGTTCGGCGAGCAGTACTTC
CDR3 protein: CASSRRATGFGEQYF

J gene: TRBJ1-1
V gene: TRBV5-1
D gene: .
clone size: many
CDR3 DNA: TGCGCCAGCAGCTTGGAGGGGAGTAACACTGAAGCTTTCTTT
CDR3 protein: CASSLEGSNTEAFF

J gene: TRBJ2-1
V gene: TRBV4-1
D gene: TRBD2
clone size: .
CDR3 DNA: TGCGCCAGCAGCCAAGAGAAGCGGGGGGGTTACAATGAGCAGTTCTTC
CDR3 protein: CASSQEKRGGYNEQFF

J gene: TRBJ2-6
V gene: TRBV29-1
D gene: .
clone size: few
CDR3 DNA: TGCAGCGTCGCCAGGGCTGGGGCCAACGTCCTGACTTTC
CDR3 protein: CSVARAGANVLTF

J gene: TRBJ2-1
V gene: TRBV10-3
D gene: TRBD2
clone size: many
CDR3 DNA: TGTGCCATCAGTGGGTATAGCGGGCTAACCTACAATGAGCAGTTCTTC
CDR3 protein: CAISGYSGLTYNEQFF

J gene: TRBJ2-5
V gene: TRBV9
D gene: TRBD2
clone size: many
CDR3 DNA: TGTGCCAGCAGCGTTCCAAGCGGGGGGTTTGGGCAAGAGACCCAGTACTTC
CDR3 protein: CASSVPSGGFGQETQYF

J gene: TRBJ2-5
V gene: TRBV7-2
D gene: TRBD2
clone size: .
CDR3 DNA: TGTGCCAGCAGCGCCCGGACTAGCGGGTCCGGGACCCAGTACTTC
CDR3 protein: CASSARTSGSGTQYF

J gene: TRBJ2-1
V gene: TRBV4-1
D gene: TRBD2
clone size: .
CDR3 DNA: TGCGCCAGCAGCCAAGAGTCGCGGGGGACCTCCTACAATGAGCAGTTCTTC
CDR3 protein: CASSQESRGTSYNEQFF